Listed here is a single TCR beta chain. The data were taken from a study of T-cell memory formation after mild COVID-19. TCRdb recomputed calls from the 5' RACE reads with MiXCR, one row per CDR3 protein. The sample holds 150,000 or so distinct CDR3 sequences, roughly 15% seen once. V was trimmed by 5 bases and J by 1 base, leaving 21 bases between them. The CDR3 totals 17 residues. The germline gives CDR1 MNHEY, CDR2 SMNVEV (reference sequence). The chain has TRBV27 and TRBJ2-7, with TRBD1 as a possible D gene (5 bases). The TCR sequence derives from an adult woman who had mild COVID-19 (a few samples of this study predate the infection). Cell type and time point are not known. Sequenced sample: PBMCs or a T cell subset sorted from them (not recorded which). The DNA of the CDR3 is TGTGCCAGCAGTGACACAGGATGGCAGGCGTTATCCTACGAGCAGTACTTC. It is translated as CASSDTGWQALSYEQYF.